These 25 T cell receptor beta chains originate from one sample sequenced in a study of blood T cell repertoires in COVID-19. Only in-frame clones appear in the TCRdb table, and some are missing; sequencing was by immunoSEQ multiplex PCR. This sample has roughly 250,000 clones, with more than 75% found just once. The sample consisted of peripheral blood. The receptors derive from a middle-aged woman who had recovered from COVID-19.

The V call is TRBV10-2, the J call TRBJ1-1, with D tentatively TRBD1 (6 bases). CDR1 WSHSY and CDR2 SAAADI come from the germline V gene. The length of the CDR3 is 15 residues. The ends were cut back, 0 bases at V and 1 base at J, with 9 bases in the middle. The CDR3 coding sequence is TGCGCCAGCAGTGAGTCGGGCAGGGGGAACACTGAAGCTTTCTTT. It specifies CASSESGRGNTEAFF.

Only a few counts were recorded for this clone. This chain links TRBV19 with TRBJ2-3, with 9 bases fitting TRBD2. This CDR3 has 13 residues. V lost 9 bases and J lost 0; bases outside the gene matches: 1. Germline CDR1 and CDR2: LNHDA and SQIVND (reference sequence). For the CDR3, the DNA is TGTGCCAGGACTAGCGGAAGCACAGATACGCAGTATTTT. Its protein product is CARTSGSTDTQYF.

This rearrangement joins TRBV4-3 to TRBJ2-1; 7 nucleotides agree with TRBD2. Germline loops: CDR1 LGHNA, CDR2 YSLEER. V lost 3 bases and J lost 9; bases outside the gene matches: 14. CDR3 length: 16 amino acids. CDR3 in amino acids: CASSHGGGLADGEQFF. In nucleotides, the CDR3 is TGCGCCAGCAGCCATGGGGGAGGGCTAGCGGACGGTGAGCAGTTCTTC.

This chain connects TRBV20-1 to TRBJ1-1; maybe TRBD1 (5 bases). Germline values: CDR1 DFQATT, CDR2 SNEGSKA (reference sequence). Trimming stripped 3 bases from V and 5 bases from J, with 7 bases between. The CDR3 is 11 residues long. The CDR3 DNA reads TGCAGTGCTAGTCGGGGGACTGAAGCTTTCTTT. Its protein is CSASRGTEAFF.

This clone was counted between two and nine times. The gene calls are TRBV19 and TRBJ1-5; TRBD1 is a possible D gene (5 bases). This CDR3 region has 11 residues. The germline gives CDR1 LNHDA, CDR2 SQIVND (reference sequence). V was trimmed by 3 bases and J by 9 bases, leaving 6 bases between them. The DNA of the CDR3 is TGTGCCAGTAGTATGGGGCGGCCCCAGCATTTT. Its protein is CASSMGRPQHF. The variable domain in full, completed from reference TRBV19 and TRBJ1-5, reads DGGITQSPKYLFRKEGQNVTLSCEQNLNHDAMYWYRQDPGQGLRLIYYSQIVNDFQKGDIAEGYSVSREKKESFPLTVTSAQKNPTAFYLCASSMGRPQHFGDGTRLSIL.

The chain links TRBV4-3 to TRBJ1-4; possibly TRBD1 for D (6 bases). Deletions cut 1 base from V and 3 bases from J, with 12 bases between. Germline assignment: CDR1 LGHNA and CDR2 YSLEER. The CDR3 is made up of 16 amino acids. CDR3 protein: CASSQGGRGANEKLFF. The CDR3 DNA follows: TGCGCCAGCAGCCAAGGAGGCAGGGGTGCTAATGAAAAACTGTTTTTT.

The V gene is TRBV28, the J gene TRBJ2-3; maybe TRBD2 (6 bases). CDR1 is MDHEN, CDR2 SYDVKM, per germline. V was pared by 5 bases and J by 0 bases, with 9 bases between. The CDR3 sequence is 14 residues long. CDR3 amino acids: CASSLAGSTDTQYF. The CDR3 DNA follows: TGTGCCAGCAGTCTGGCGGGGAGCACAGATACGCAGTATTTT.

The CDR3 nucleotides are TGTGCCAGCAGCCCCCGGGGCACAGATACGCAGTATTTT. This sequence encodes CASSPRGTDTQYF. The chain joins TRBV11-3 to TRBJ2-3; D not resolved. Germline values: CDR1 SGHNT, CDR2 YENEEA. The CDR3 spans 13 residues. Trimming pared 5 bases from V and 1 base from J, leaving 7 bases between.

The CDR3 protein is CASSVIAGPSSGANVLTF. CDR3 nucleotides: TGTGCCAGCAGTGTGATTGCGGGGCCCAGCTCTGGGGCCAACGTCCTGACTTTC. This chain joins TRBV6-4 and TRBJ2-6; D possibly corresponds to TRBD2 (6 bases). V was clipped by 4 bases and J by 0 bases, with 16 bases between them. CDR3 length equals 18 residues. Germline V gives CDR1 MRHNA, CDR2 SNTAGT.

The count of this clone is one. The chain carries TRBV14 and TRBJ2-3; 12 bases agree with TRBD2. Losses at the gene ends were 1 base for V and 6 bases for J; bases not matched to a gene: 17. The CDR3 is made up of 20 amino acids. Germline V gene sequence: CDR1 SGHDN, CDR2 FVKESK. CDR3 coding DNA: TGTGCCAGCAGCCAAGGCGGACTAGCGGGACCCCTATGGTTAATGGATACGCAGTATTTT. Its translation: CASSQGGLAGPLWLMDTQYF.

The chain recombines TRBV18 with TRBJ2-7; 9 bases match TRBD1. V shed 3 bases, J shed 0 bases, and the junction held 3 bases outside the gene matches. This CDR3 comprises 15 residues. Germline assignment: CDR1 KGHSH and CDR2 LQKENI. In DNA form, the CDR3 reads TGTGCCAGCTCACCGCCACAGGGGGCCTCCTACGAGCAGTACGTC. Its translation: CASSPPQGASYEQYV.

The CDR3, as DNA: TGTGCCAGCAGCCCTGGACTAGCGGGAGGGGAGCAGTTCTTC. This gives the protein CASSPGLAGGEQFF. The chain recombines TRBV7-2 with TRBJ2-1; 15 nucleotides match TRBD2. Germline lookup yields CDR1 SGHTA and CDR2 FQGNSA. The CDR3 is 14 amino acids. V was clipped by 5 bases and J by 10 bases; unmatched bases: 3.

V usage is TRBV7-9 and J usage is TRBJ2-6; unclear D gene. The ends were cut back, 5 bases at V and 4 bases at J, with 12 bases in the middle. Germline values: CDR1 SEHNR, CDR2 FQNEAQ (reference sequence). The CDR3 has 15 amino acids. The DNA of the CDR3 is TGTGCCAGCAGCGTTGGCCCAGGAGGGGCCAACGTCCTGACTTTC. This gives the protein CASSVGPGGANVLTF.

This clone is a singleton in its sample. The gene calls are TRBV5-4 and TRBJ2-7; TRBD2 matches 15 bases. J lost 2 bases, V lost 0 bases, and 6 bases had no gene match. Germline V CDR1 and CDR2: SGHNT, YYREEE (reference sequence). The CDR3 is 18 amino acids. The CDR3 nucleotides are TGTGCCAGCAGCTTGGTCAGGGGACTAGCGGGAGGTCCCTACGAGCAGTACTTC. This sequence encodes CASSLVRGLAGGPYEQYF.

J is TRBJ1-4 and V is TRBV30; the D gene is possibly TRBD1 (5 bases). The CDR3 has 14 residues. Trimming left V 2 bases short and J 8 bases short, with 15 bases between. CDR1 GTSNPN and CDR2 SVGIG come from the germline V gene (reference sequence). CDR3 nucleotides: TGTGCCTGGAGTATCGGGGGTGGGGTCGAAAAACTGTTTTTT. Translation gives CAWSIGGGVEKLFF.

The genes are TRBV20-1 and TRBJ1-2; possible D gene TRBD1, 5 bases. Germline loops: CDR1 DFQATT, CDR2 SNEGSKA (reference sequence). CDR3 length equals 11 residues. Between the trimmed V and J ends, which lost 3 bases and 8 bases, there was a span of 10 bases. CDR3 DNA sequence: TGCAGTGCTAGCCCAGGGTGGGGCTACACCTTC. Residues: CSASPGWGYTF.

There are a few counts of this clone. The rearrangement links TRBV7-8 to TRBJ2-7; TRBD1 agrees at 8 bases. CDR1 and CDR2 (germline): SGHVS, FQNEAQ. V was pared by 5 bases and J by 2 bases, with 11 bases of the junction left unmatched. The CDR3 consists of 16 residues. The CDR3 region is CASSPRLGQAAYEQYF. In DNA, the CDR3 is TGTGCCAGCAGCCCAAGGTTGGGACAGGCAGCCTACGAGCAGTACTTC.

The V gene is TRBV7-2, the J gene TRBJ2-2, with D possibly TRBD2 on 6 matching bases. This CDR3 region has 15 residues. Germline V gene lookup returns CDR1 SGHTA and CDR2 FQGNSA. The ends were cut back, 5 bases at V and 4 bases at J, with 14 bases in the middle. CDR3 sequence (DNA): TGTGCCAGCAGCCCGGGGGTGAGGGGCACCGGGGAGCTGTTTTTT. This encodes CASSPGVRGTGELFF.

V and J are TRBV11-2 and TRBJ1-5; D is unclear. V was pared by 1 base and J by 2 bases, with 9 bases between. Germline V lookup: CDR1 SGHAT, CDR2 FQNNGV. There are 15 residues in the CDR3. Written as DNA, the CDR3 is TGTGCCAGCAGCTTAGGATACGAGGGCAATCAGCCCCAGCATTTT. It codes for CASSLGYEGNQPQHF.

The chain carries TRBV10-1 and TRBJ1-3; D is undetermined. The CDR3 is 14 amino acids. Germline V CDR1 and CDR2: WNHNN, SYGVQD (reference sequence). The germline V and J ends were trimmed by 4 bases and 0 bases, with 7 bases remaining between them. Here the CDR3 DNA reads TGCGCCAGCAGTGCGGGGAGCTCTGGAAACACCATATATTTT. Protein product: CASSAGSSGNTIYF.

The chain carries TRBV9 and TRBJ2-7, with 8 bases aligning to TRBD2. CDR1 SGDLS and CDR2 YYNGEE come from the germline V gene. Losses at the gene ends were 4 bases for V and 6 bases for J; bases not matched to a gene: 3. The CDR3 sequence is 12 residues long. In DNA, the CDR3 is TGTGCCAGCAGCCCCGGGGGGGCCGAGCAGTACTTC. This sequence encodes CASSPGGAEQYF. Full variable domain (remainder filled in from reference TRBV9 and TRBJ2-7): DSGVTQTPKHLITATGQRVTLRCSPRSGDLSVYWYQQSLDQGLQFLIQYYNGEERAKGNILERFSAQQFPDLHSELNLSSLELGDSALYFCASSPGGAEQYFGPGTRLTVT.

This clone showed up just once. The chain combines TRBV5-6 with TRBJ2-3, with 16 bases fitting TRBD2. The length of the CDR3 is 16 residues. CDR1 is SGHDT and CDR2 is YYEEEE in the germline V gene. The ends lost 4 bases at V and 10 bases at J; junction bases unmatched: 9. The chain's CDR3 is CASSPRAGTSGGAQYF. The CDR3 bases are TGTGCCAGCAGCCCCCGTGCCGGGACTAGCGGGGGGGCGCAGTATTTT. The whole variable domain, remainder taken from reference TRBV5-6 and TRBJ2-3, is DAGVTQSPTHLIKTRGQQVTLRCSPKSGHDTVSWYQQALGQGPQFIFQYYEEEERQRGNFPDRFSGHQFPNYSSELNVNALLLGDSALYLCASSPRAGTSGGAQYFGPGTRLTVL.

The chain joins TRBV5-4 to TRBJ2-1, with 12 bases that match TRBD2. Losses at the gene ends were 5 bases for V and 8 bases for J; bases not matched to a gene: 5. The CDR3 spans 14 residues. CDR1 is SGHNT and CDR2 is YYREEE in the germline V gene (reference sequence). DNA for the CDR3: TGTGCCAGCAGGCTAGCGGGGGGGGGTCATGAGCAGTTCTTC. Translating gives CASRLAGGGHEQFF.

This clone was observed a handful of times. V usage is TRBV5-6 and J usage is TRBJ2-6; the D is unclear. The CDR3 is 15 amino acids. The germline V gene encodes CDR1 SGHDT and CDR2 YYEEEE. Trimming took 3 bases from V and 2 from J, leaving 9 bases between them. The CDR3 loop reads CASSSSQTGANVLTF. CDR3 nucleotides: TGTGCCAGCAGCTCTAGTCAAACTGGGGCCAACGTCCTGACTTTC.

This chain uses TRBV6-5 with TRBJ1-6; unclear D gene. Trimming removed 2 bases at V and 5 bases at J, with 10 bases between. Germline CDR1 is MNHEY and CDR2 is SVGAGI. The CDR3 runs 15 residues. The CDR3 loop reads CASSYTGPNNSPLHF. DNA for the CDR3: TGTGCCAGCAGTTACACGGGTCCCAATAATTCACCCCTCCACTTT.